These T cell receptor beta chains were read from a single sample in a study of T cell responses to AZD1222 COVID-19 vaccine. Repertoires were generated with immunoSEQ multiplex PCR, while TCRdb's copy carries only in-frame clones and drops some. Of roughly 110,000 clones listed, around nine tenths are singletons. The sample here was peripheral blood, taken 28 days after the second AZD1222 dose. These receptors all come from an adult who received the AZD1222 COVID-19 vaccine. Both conserved end residues are part of each CDR3. The D gene is left open where the match is weak. Some rows mark clone size as missing; the rest say once, few, many or name a class of expanded clone.

D: -; J: TRBJ1-2; size: -; V: TRBV29-1; CDR3: CSVPTGTYGYTF; DNA: TGCAGCGTTCCGACAGGTACCTATGGCTACACCTTC
D: TRBD1; J: TRBJ2-7; size: -; V: TRBV5-4; CDR3: CASSSARQGNSYEQYF; DNA: TGTGCCAGCAGCTCCGCGCGACAGGGTAACTCCTACGAGCAGTACTTC
D: TRBD1; J: TRBJ1-6; size: once; V: TRBV11-2; CDR3: CASSGDRGASSYNSPLHF; DNA: TGTGCCAGCAGCGGGGACAGGGGCGCTAGCTCCTATAATTCACCCCTCCACTTT
D: -; J: TRBJ2-3; size: -; V: TRBV12-3/TRBV12-4; CDR3: CASSSLVTDTQYF; DNA: TGTGCCAGCAGCTCCTTAGTCACAGATACGCAGTATTTT
D: TRBD1; J: TRBJ1-1; size: -; V: TRBV18; CDR3: CASSPPGDRRTEAFF; DNA: TGTGCCAGCTCACCACCGGGGGACAGGCGCACTGAAGCTTTCTTT
D: -; J: TRBJ2-7; size: -; V: TRBV3-1/TRBV3-2; CDR3: CASSLTGTRRVAYEQYF; DNA: TGTGCCAGCAGCCTAACTGGTACACGGCGGGTTGCCTACGAGCAGTACTTC
D: TRBD1; J: TRBJ2-7; size: -; V: TRBV29-1; CDR3: CSVVAYGTGGDEQYF; DNA: TGCAGCGTTGTGGCCTACGGGACAGGGGGAGACGAGCAGTACTTC
D: -; J: TRBJ1-2; size: few; V: TRBV9; CDR3: CASSVGWGPDYGYTF; DNA: TGTGCCAGCAGCGTAGGGTGGGGGCCCGACTATGGCTACACCTTC
D: TRBD1; J: TRBJ2-3; size: -; V: TRBV6-4; CDR3: CASSEGQGADTQYF; DNA: TGTGCCAGCAGTGAAGGACAGGGAGCAGATACGCAGTATTTT
D: -; J: TRBJ1-2; size: -; V: TRBV6-2/TRBV6-3; CDR3: CASSWTRGGEGYTF; DNA: TGTGCCAGCAGTTGGACCCGCGGGGGAGAAGGCTACACCTTC
D: TRBD2; J: TRBJ2-1; size: -; V: TRBV5-1; CDR3: CASSSLAGLYNEQFF; DNA: TGCGCCAGCAGCTCGCTAGCGGGGTTGTACAATGAGCAGTTCTTC
D: -; J: TRBJ1-1; size: once; V: TRBV3-1/TRBV3-2; CDR3: CASSRVRVDTEAFF; DNA: TGTGCCAGCAGCCGAGTCAGGGTGGACACTGAAGCTTTCTTT
D: -; J: TRBJ2-5; size: once; V: TRBV29-1; CDR3: CSVTPPKETQYF; DNA: TGCAGCGTCACCCCACCAAAGGAGACCCAGTACTTC
D: -; J: TRBJ1-6; size: -; V: TRBV19; CDR3: CASSFQGSNSPLHF; DNA: TGTGCCAGTAGTTTCCAGGGTTCAAATTCACCCCTCCACTTT
D: -; J: TRBJ1-5; size: -; V: TRBV5-6; CDR3: CASSLGVGGYNQPQHF; DNA: TGTGCCAGCAGCTTGGGGGTCGGCGGTTACAATCAGCCCCAGCATTTT
D: TRBD2; J: TRBJ2-5; size: -; V: TRBV4-3; CDR3: CASSQLLAAQETQYF; DNA: TGCGCCAGCAGCCAATTACTAGCGGCACAAGAGACCCAGTACTTC
D: -; J: TRBJ1-2; size: few; V: TRBV11-2; CDR3: CASSLEFYGYTF; DNA: TGTGCCAGCAGCTTAGAGTTCTATGGCTACACCTTC
D: -; J: TRBJ2-5; size: -; V: TRBV2; CDR3: CASRTSKETQYF; DNA: TGTGCCAGCAGGACCTCCAAAGAGACCCAGTACTTC
D: TRBD1; J: TRBJ2-6; size: -; V: TRBV6-1; CDR3: CASSGRRGSTSGANVLTF; DNA: TGTGCCAGCAGTGGGCGCAGGGGGAGCACCTCTGGGGCCAACGTCCTGACTTTC
D: -; J: TRBJ2-7; size: -; V: TRBV9; CDR3: CASSVGVGYEQYF; DNA: TGTGCCAGCAGCGTAGGTGTGGGCTACGAGCAGTACTTC
D: TRBD2; J: TRBJ2-7; size: -; V: TRBV28; CDR3: CASRSSGGVYEQYF; DNA: TGTGCCAGCAGATCGAGCGGGGGAGTCTACGAGCAGTACTTC
D: -; J: TRBJ2-1; size: -; V: TRBV3-1/TRBV3-2; CDR3: CASRESSYNEQFF; DNA: TGTGCCAGCAGGGAGAGCTCCTACAATGAGCAGTTCTTC
D: -; J: TRBJ2-5; size: -; V: TRBV7-9; CDR3: CAILGQKEETQYF; DNA: TGTGCCATCCTGGGACAAAAGGAAGAGACCCAGTACTTC
D: -; J: TRBJ1-5; size: -; V: TRBV3-1/TRBV3-2; CDR3: CASSQGQNSNQPQHF; DNA: TGTGCCAGCAGCCAAGGACAGAATAGCAATCAGCCCCAGCATTTT
D: TRBD1; J: TRBJ2-2; size: -; V: TRBV5-4; CDR3: CASSSKDRRNTGELFF; DNA: TGTGCCAGCAGCTCTAAGGACAGGAGGAACACCGGGGAGCTGTTTTTT
D: TRBD1; J: TRBJ1-1; size: few; V: TRBV3-1/TRBV3-2; CDR3: CASSQKGATEAFF; DNA: TGTGCCAGCAGCCAAAAGGGGGCGACTGAAGCTTTCTTT
D: -; J: TRBJ2-7; size: -; V: TRBV7-8; CDR3: CASSFLRDFYSNEQYF; DNA: TGTGCCAGCAGTTTTCTACGGGACTTCTACTCCAACGAGCAGTACTTC
D: TRBD2; J: TRBJ2-1; size: -; V: TRBV7-9; CDR3: CASSLGTSSYNEQFF; DNA: TGTGCCAGCAGCTTAGGGACTAGCTCCTACAATGAGCAGTTCTTC
D: -; J: TRBJ1-5; size: -; V: TRBV19; CDR3: CASSIFLPFDSNQPQHF; DNA: TGTGCCAGTAGTATATTCTTGCCTTTTGATAGCAATCAGCCCCAGCATTTT
D: TRBD1; J: TRBJ2-2; size: -; V: TRBV6-6; CDR3: CASSIRGLSGELFF; DNA: TGTGCCAGCAGTATCAGGGGGCTGTCCGGGGAGCTGTTTTTT
D: -; J: TRBJ1-3; size: -; V: TRBV6-5; CDR3: CASTERRGSGNTIYF; DNA: TGTGCCAGCACCGAAAGGAGGGGCTCTGGAAACACCATATATTTT
D: -; J: TRBJ1-2; size: -; V: TRBV30; CDR3: CAFAGENDYGYTF; DNA: TGTGCCTTCGCGGGGGAAAACGACTATGGCTACACCTTC
D: -; J: TRBJ1-1; size: -; V: TRBV29-1; CDR3: CSVDTHQRAFF; DNA: TGCAGCGTTGACACCCACCAACGAGCTTTCTTT
D: -; J: TRBJ1-5; size: -; V: TRBV4-1; CDR3: CASSQDGSNQPQHF; DNA: TGCGCCAGCAGCCAAGACGGTAGCAATCAGCCCCAGCATTTT
D: -; J: TRBJ2-7; size: -; V: TRBV29-1; CDR3: CSVVVVEAYEQYF; DNA: TGCAGCGTTGTGGTAGTAGAGGCTTACGAGCAGTACTTC
D: TRBD2; J: TRBJ2-1; size: -; V: TRBV5-1; CDR3: CASSLEGAGAYYNEQFF; DNA: TGCGCCAGCAGCTTGGAGGGAGCGGGGGCCTACTACAATGAGCAGTTCTTC
D: TRBD2; J: TRBJ2-1; size: -; V: TRBV11-3; CDR3: CASSLDWTSGGTDEQFF; DNA: TGTGCCAGCAGCTTAGATTGGACTAGCGGGGGGACGGATGAGCAGTTCTTC
D: -; J: TRBJ1-1; size: -; V: TRBV28; CDR3: CASSPRRLSNTEAFF; DNA: TGTGCCAGCAGTCCTCGGAGACTCTCGAACACTGAAGCTTTCTTT
D: -; J: TRBJ2-2; size: -; V: TRBV4-1; CDR3: CASSQDWRGNTGELFF; DNA: TGCGCCAGCAGCCAAGATTGGCGCGGGAACACCGGGGAGCTGTTTTTT
D: -; J: TRBJ1-2; size: -; V: TRBV7-2; CDR3: CASSLIEENYGYTF; DNA: TGTGCCAGCAGCTTAATTGAGGAGAACTATGGCTACACCTTC
D: -; J: TRBJ1-1; size: -; V: TRBV30; CDR3: CAWSTARNTEAFF; DNA: TGTGCCTGGAGTACGGCGAGGAACACTGAAGCTTTCTTT
D: -; J: TRBJ1-1; size: -; V: TRBV5-5; CDR3: CASSLGQVEAFF; DNA: TGTGCCAGCAGCTTGGGACAGGTTGAAGCTTTCTTT
D: TRBD2; J: TRBJ2-7; size: -; V: TRBV4-2; CDR3: CASSTRTSGDSYEQYF; DNA: TGTGCCAGCAGCACCCGGACTAGCGGGGACTCCTACGAGCAGTACTTC
D: -; J: TRBJ1-1; size: -; V: TRBV7-2; CDR3: CASSSSTGPEAFF; DNA: TGTGCCAGCAGCTCCTCTACAGGGCCTGAAGCTTTCTTT
D: -; J: TRBJ1-2; size: -; V: TRBV6-5; CDR3: CASSYGGTGGYTF; DNA: TGTGCCAGCAGTTACGGGGGAACTGGTGGCTACACCTTC
D: -; J: TRBJ1-1; size: -; V: TRBV28; CDR3: CASSLQGYTEAFF; DNA: TGTGCCAGCAGTTTACAGGGATACACTGAAGCTTTCTTT